These 28 T cell receptor beta chains came from one sample sequenced in a study of blood T cell repertoires in COVID-19. The method was immunoSEQ multiplex PCR; TCRdb's version includes in-frame clones alone and lacks a portion of them. The sample lists some 150,000 clones, about 85% occurring once. The sample consisted of peripheral blood. These TCRs come from a man aged 55 to 70 who had recovered from COVID-19.

V usage is TRBV2 and J usage is TRBJ2-1, with 11 bases that match TRBD2. The CDR3 covers 15 residues. Unmatched junction bases numbered 7, after V lost 3 bases and J lost 9 bases. Looked up from germline, CDR1 is SNHLY and CDR2 is FYNNEI. CDR3 bases: TGTGCCAGCAGTGATAGCGGGGGGGCCTGGGGTGAGCAGTTCTTC. Translated, it gives CASSDSGGAWGEQFF.

The V and J genes are TRBV7-9 and TRBJ1-2; no clear D gene. CDR1 SEHNR and CDR2 FQNEAQ come from the germline V gene (reference sequence). The CDR3 loop spans 13 amino acids. V lost 1 base to trimming and J lost 5 bases, with 8 bases between them. Written as DNA, the CDR3 is TGTGCCAGCAGCTTAGAGACATATTATGGCTACACCTTC. Its protein is CASSLETYYGYTF.

J is TRBJ2-1 and V is TRBV9, with a possible D match to TRBD2 (7 bases). The CDR3 extends over 15 amino acids. V was shortened by 6 bases and J by 5 bases, with 18 bases between the two germline ends. Per the germline V gene, CDR1 is SGDLS and CDR2 is YYNGEE. CDR3 loop: CASTIGGGAHNEQFF. The CDR3 region has the DNA TGTGCCAGCACCATTGGTGGGGGGGCCCACAATGAGCAGTTCTTC.

V gene TRBV6-5 combines with J gene TRBJ2-2; 7 bases are shared with TRBD1. J was trimmed by 3 bases and V by 6 bases; bases with no gene match: 4. Germline lookup yields CDR1 MNHEY and CDR2 SVGAGI. The CDR3 consists of 14 residues. The CDR3 region is CASSETGYTGELFF. Written as DNA, the CDR3 is TGTGCCAGCAGCGAGACAGGGTACACCGGGGAGCTGTTTTTT.

V and J are TRBV28 and TRBJ2-1; 8 bases match TRBD1. The CDR3 runs to 14 residues. Germline lookup yields CDR1 MDHEN and CDR2 SYDVKM. J gave up 6 bases and V 5 bases, and 6 bases lay outside the gene matches. CDR3 bases: TGTGCCAGCAGTGACAGGGGTCCCCGCAATGAGCAGTTCTTC. It codes for CASSDRGPRNEQFF.

The rearrangement uses TRBV21-1 and TRBJ1-1; TRBD1, the table's D call, lacks a check against the DNA. TRBV21-1 constitutes a pseudogene. There are 19 residues in the CDR3. This CDR3 reads CASSKAGMTGQDMNTEAFF. As DNA, the CDR3 is TGTGCCAGCAGCAAAGCGGGGATGACGGGACAAGATATGAACACTGAAGCTTTCTTT.

The chain couples TRBV4-3 to TRBJ1-5; D may be TRBD1 (6 bases). In germline, CDR1 is LGHNA, CDR2 YSLEER. V was trimmed by 0 bases and J by 4 bases, leaving 13 bases between them. The CDR3 runs 16 residues. The CDR3 region has the DNA TGCGCCAGCAGCCAAGAGGCTACAGGGATGAATCAGCCCCAGCATTTT. This translates into CASSQEATGMNQPQHF.

J is TRBJ2-2 and V is TRBV5-1; 7 nucleotides line up with TRBD2. Germline V gene data show CDR1 as SGHRS and CDR2 as YFSETQ. CDR3 length: 17 amino acids. V was pared by 5 bases and J by 4 bases, with 14 bases of the junction left unmatched. The CDR3 spells CASRRGKASGRTGELFF. Written as DNA, the CDR3 is TGCGCCAGCAGAAGGGGTAAGGCTAGCGGACGCACCGGGGAGCTGTTTTTT.

The chain uses TRBV21-1 and TRBJ2-7; the table's D call, TRBD1, has no DNA check behind it. TRBV21-1 is given as a pseudogene. This CDR3 is 18 amino acids long. CDR3 sequence: CASSKVDRGRYGYYEQYF. The CDR3 region has the DNA TGTGCCAGCAGCAAAGTGGACAGGGGGCGTTACGGGTACTACGAGCAGTACTTC.

The V and J genes are TRBV6-5 and TRBJ1-1, with D perhaps matching TRBD1 (6 bases). V gave up 8 bases and J gave up 2 bases, with 12 bases separating them. From germline, CDR1 is MNHEY and CDR2 SVGAGI. The CDR3 spans 13 residues. In nucleotides, the CDR3 is TGTGCCAGCCACAGGGCGAGCAACACTGAAGCTTTCTTT. The encoded protein is CASHRASNTEAFF.

The J gene is TRBJ1-6, the V gene TRBV5-1; the match to TRBD1 covers 7 bases. The CDR3 consists of 14 residues. The V and J ends lost 2 bases and 9 bases, in that order; junction bases with no gene match: 5. From germline, CDR1 is SGHRS and CDR2 YFSETQ. CDR3 region: CASSLGQGVSPLHF. CDR3 coding DNA: TGCGCCAGCAGCTTAGGCCAGGGGGTTTCACCCCTCCACTTT.

The CDR3 loop reads CASSTQGDYGYTF. The CDR3 nucleotides read TGTGCCAGCAGTACCCAGGGGGACTATGGCTACACCTTC. This rearrangement joins TRBV12-3 or TRBV12-4 to TRBJ1-2, with 7 bases fitting TRBD1. Trimming removed 5 bases from V and 3 bases from J; junction bases left unmatched: 3. CDR3 length equals 13 residues.

In nucleotides, the CDR3 is TGTGCCAGCAGCAAAGGGGCAGGCCACAATGAGCAGTTCTTC. Encoded protein: CASSKGAGHNEQFF. The V call is TRBV21-1, the J call TRBJ2-1; the D segment call TRBD1 is taken from the table without a DNA check. TRBV21-1 is reported as a pseudogene. This CDR3 is built from 14 residues.

This chain uses TRBV4-1 with TRBJ1-2, with a weak D call TRBD1 (5 bases). The CDR3 runs 18 residues. Germline V gene data show CDR1 as MGHRA and CDR2 as YSYEKL. Trimming pared 1 base from V and 4 bases from J, leaving 22 bases between. CDR3: CASSQVAGTNGGTYGYTF. As DNA, the CDR3 is TGCGCCAGCAGCCAAGTTGCAGGGACTAACGGAGGTACCTATGGCTACACCTTC.

J is TRBJ2-5 and V is TRBV5-1; possibly TRBD1 for D (6 bases). CDR3 length: 16 amino acids. Germline V gene sequence: CDR1 SGHRS, CDR2 YFSETQ. With 0 bases removed from V and 1 base from J, the gap between germline ends came to 13 bases. The chain's CDR3 is CASSLGDKGSQETQYF. DNA for the CDR3: TGCGCCAGCAGCTTGGGGGACAAGGGGTCCCAAGAGACCCAGTACTTC. The full variable domain, rest sourced from reference TRBV5-1 and TRBJ2-5, is KAGVTQTPRYLIKTRGQQVTLSCSPISGHRSVSWYQQTPGQGLQFLFEYFSETQRNKGNFPGRFSGRQFSNSRSEMNVSTLELGDSALYLCASSLGDKGSQETQYFGPGTRLLVL.

The chain recombines TRBV27 with TRBJ2-2; TRBD2 aligns across 8 bases. CDR1 and CDR2 from the germline V gene are MNHEY and SMNVEV (reference sequence). Trimming at V came to 6 bases and at J to 6 bases, leaving 9 bases not matched to a gene. The CDR3 is 15 residues long. CDR3 region: CASRHLTGGSGELFF. The DNA for the CDR3 is TGTGCCAGCAGACACCTAACGGGGGGGTCCGGGGAGCTGTTTTTT.

This clone was seen only once. DNA for the CDR3: TGTGCCAGCAGCGACCGGACTAGCGGGGGGGCCAGAGAGACCCAGTACTTC. Translated, it gives CASSDRTSGGARETQYF. The rearrangement uses TRBV9 and TRBJ2-5; TRBD2 matches 15 bases. The germline CDR1 and CDR2 sequences are SGDLS and YYNGEE. The CDR3 has 17 residues. V lost 3 bases and J lost 4; bases outside the gene matches: 7.

V gene TRBV6-5 combines with J gene TRBJ2-7, with TRBD2 identical over 12 bases. The CDR3 covers 14 residues. Trimming removed 7 bases from V and 5 bases from J; junction bases left unmatched: 6. Germline V lookup: CDR1 MNHEY, CDR2 SVGAGI. CDR3 residues: CASIPSGGGHEQYF. The CDR3, as DNA: TGTGCCAGCATTCCTAGCGGGGGGGGCCACGAGCAGTACTTC.

This sequence joins TRBV2 and TRBJ2-3, with D possibly being TRBD2 (6 bases). CDR3 size: 17 residues. Trimming removed 4 bases from V and 0 bases from J, with 17 bases in between. In germline, CDR1 is SNHLY, CDR2 FYNNEI. DNA for the CDR3: TGTGCCAGCAGTGGTTCCGCCGGAGGGGTTAGCACAGATACGCAGTATTTT. Protein product: CASSGSAGGVSTDTQYF.

V and J are TRBV7-2 and TRBJ1-4, with 9 bases that match TRBD1. Trimming at V came to 3 bases and at J to 7 bases, leaving 3 bases not matched to a gene. CDR3 length: 14 residues. CDR1 and CDR2 from the germline V gene are SGHTA and FQGNSA. The CDR3: CASSFWDRAEKLFF. The CDR3 DNA reads TGTGCCAGCAGCTTTTGGGACAGGGCTGAAAAACTGTTTTTT.

This rearrangement joins TRBV6-4 to TRBJ1-6, with a weak D call TRBD1 (6 bases). Germline-derived CDR1 and CDR2 are MRHNA and SNTAGT. The V end lost 9 bases, the J end lost 1 base, and 10 bases lay between the germline ends. There are 14 residues in the CDR3. The CDR3 spells CARITGSYNSPLHF. CDR3 nucleotide sequence: TGTGCCAGAATTACAGGGTCCTATAATTCACCCCTCCACTTT.

The J gene is TRBJ2-3, the V gene TRBV13; D call uncertain. Per the germline V gene, CDR1 is PRHDT and CDR2 is FYEKMQ (reference sequence). The CDR3 runs to 13 residues. V dropped 3 bases and J dropped 0 bases, with 4 bases sitting between them. The CDR3 DNA reads as TGTGCCAGCAGCTTTGAGAGCACAGATACGCAGTATTTT. This translates into CASSFESTDTQYF.

The CDR3 reads CASSLVSGGQFF. The CDR3 nucleotides are TGTGCCAGCAGCTTAGTTTCCGGGGGGCAGTTCTTC. The gene calls are TRBV11-2 and TRBJ2-1; tentatively, D is TRBD2 (6 bases). CDR1 and CDR2 (germline): SGHAT, FQNNGV. Trimming pared 1 base from V and 12 bases from J, leaving 10 bases between. The CDR3 consists of 12 residues.

The genes are TRBV3-1 (or the pseudogene TRBV3-2) and TRBJ2-3, with D possibly matching TRBD2 (6 bases). Deletions cut 1 base from V and 2 bases from J, with 10 bases between. In germline, CDR1 is LGHDT, CDR2 YNNKEL (reference sequence). This CDR3 is built from 15 residues. The CDR3 DNA reads as TGTGCCAGCAGCCAAGGTAGCGGCCACACAGATACGCAGTATTTT. This translates into CASSQGSGHTDTQYF.

The chain is built from TRBV6-5 and TRBJ1-2; D is ambiguous. The CDR3 runs to 13 residues. Germline loops: CDR1 MNHEY, CDR2 SVGAGI. V lost 6 bases and J lost 3, with 11 bases in between. In DNA, the CDR3 is TGTGCCAGCAGACCCCCGAGGGACTATGGCTACACCTTC. Translating it yields CASRPPRDYGYTF.

This clone was seen just once. The chain combines TRBV24-1 with TRBJ2-3; TRBD1 aligns across 7 bases. Looked up from germline, CDR1 is KGHDR and CDR2 is SFDVKD. The CDR3 loop spans 13 amino acids. The V and J ends lost 9 bases and 1 base, in that order; junction bases with no gene match: 3. The CDR3 DNA reads TGTGCCACCCGACAGGGTGGCACAGATACGCAGTATTTT. Translation: CATRQGGTDTQYF.

J is TRBJ2-7 and V is TRBV27; 8 bases fit TRBD1. Per the germline V gene, CDR1 is MNHEY and CDR2 is SMNVEV (reference sequence). The trim removed 8 bases at V and 3 bases at J, leaving 9 bases unmatched. This CDR3 spans 14 amino acids. The CDR3 DNA sequence: TGTGCCAGCCGGGCCTGGACAGGGAGCTACGAGCAGTACTTC. Encoded protein: CASRAWTGSYEQYF.

The J gene is TRBJ1-1, the V gene TRBV5-6; 7 bases line up with TRBD1. CDR1 and CDR2 from the germline V gene are SGHDT and YYEEEE. The CDR3 contains 16 residues. Trimming took 4 bases from V and 1 from J; bases not matched to a gene: 10. As DNA, the CDR3 is TGTGCCAGCAGCCTTTCGGACAGGAATCAGAACACTGAAGCTTTCTTT. This codes for CASSLSDRNQNTEAFF.